Shown below are 6 T cell receptor beta chains from a single sample sequenced in a study of cytomegalovirus exposure and HLA in healthy donors (dated by TCRdb to the late 2010s). The library was prepared using the immunoSEQ multiplex PCR assay. For the multiplex PCR, a mixture combining 60 forward primers for TCR Vbeta segments and 13 reverse primers for TCR Jbeta segments was used. As stored in TCRdb, this immuneACCESS dataset retains in-frame rearrangements with V and J assigned. A fraction of the clones does not appear; measured against another copy, unresolved V genes explain less than half of the discrepancy, and the remainder lacks a known reason. The sample data list about 170,000 clones, and 85% of these were observed just once. The ten largest clones capture 1% of the sample. The specimen sequenced was PBMCs. These receptors all stem from a boy younger than 10 in good health and CMV-seronegative.

V usage is TRBV7-2 and J usage is TRBJ2-1, with D unclear. The CDR3 length is 14 residues. Trimming removed 8 bases at V and 7 bases at J, with 18 bases between. The germline gives CDR1 SGHTA, CDR2 FQGNSA. The CDR3 reads CASGKDHSSNEQFF. CDR3 sequence (DNA): TGTGCCAGCGGTAAAGACCACAGCTCAAATGAGCAGTTCTTC.

V usage is TRBV27 and J usage is TRBJ2-1; D might be TRBD1 (6 bases). The length of the CDR3 is 16 residues. Germline CDR1 reads MNHEY; CDR2 reads SMNVEV (reference sequence). The V end was cut by 6 bases, the J end by 6 bases, with 21 bases between. The CDR3 DNA sequence: TGTGCCAGCAGATCGATTCTAAGGACAGTCCTCAATGAGCAGTTCTTC. It specifies CASRSILRTVLNEQFF.

The chain is built from TRBV5-1 and TRBJ2-1, with 10 bases identical to TRBD2. CDR3 length: 17 residues. Per the germline V gene, CDR1 is SGHRS and CDR2 is YFSETQ. V lost 2 bases to trimming and J lost 1 base; unmatched junction nucleotides: 6. The CDR3 nucleotides read TGCGCCAGCAGCTTTAACCAGCGGGAGGGGTCCTACAATGAGCAGTTCTTC. Its translation: CASSFNQREGSYNEQFF.

V gene TRBV30 combines with J gene TRBJ1-5, with D possibly matching TRBD1 (5 bases). The CDR3 spans 13 residues. V lost 2 bases, J lost 5 bases, and 10 bases lay in between. CDR1 and CDR2 (germline): GTSNPN, SVGIG (reference sequence). CDR3 residues: CAWSQGLYQPQHF. The CDR3 region has the DNA TGTGCCTGGAGTCAGGGCCTTTATCAGCCCCAGCATTTT.

The gene calls are TRBV6-1 and TRBJ2-3; 13 bases align to TRBD2. Looked up from germline, CDR1 is MNHNS and CDR2 is SASEGT. Unmatched junction bases numbered 1, after V lost 4 bases and J lost 3 bases. The CDR3 loop spans 15 amino acids. DNA for the CDR3: TGTGCCAGCAGTGCGACTAGCGGGAGGACAGATACGCAGTATTTT. It is translated as CASSATSGRTDTQYF.

The chain carries TRBV7-9 and TRBJ2-1; TRBD2 aligns across 8 bases. V lost 1 base to trimming and J lost 4 bases; unmatched junction nucleotides: 3. This CDR3 spans 15 amino acids. The germline gives CDR1 SEHNR, CDR2 FQNEAQ (reference sequence). CDR3 region: CASSLELAAYNEQFF. CDR3 DNA sequence: TGTGCCAGCAGCTTAGAACTAGCGGCTTACAATGAGCAGTTCTTC.